This record looks at one T cell receptor (beta chain) sequence and its context. The target antigen is unknown. This record belongs to a study of B cell selection in AIRE deficiency. General study findings and limits: CDR3s were shorter in shared Treg sequences, reflecting few non-templated nucleotide insertions. TCRbeta-only data showed less than 45% of shared healthy Treg sequences in healthy Tconv.

Germline trimming cut 3 bases from V and 0 bases from J; bases unmatched to any gene: 12. CDR1 and CDR2 (germline): SNHLY, FYNNEI. This CDR3 is built from 18 residues. Libraries were prepared by immunoSEQ multiplex PCR; TCRdb keeps only in-frame clonotypes and omits some of them. In the table there are fewer than 30,000 clones, less than 97% of which are singletons. Conventional CD4 T cells were sorted as CD4+CD127+ cells. Sequencing input: CD4+CD127+ conventional T cells sorted from PBMCs. This sequence originates from a human donor in good health. The chain joins TRBV2 to TRBJ2-7; 9 bases line up with TRBD2. The CDR3, as DNA: TGTGCCAGCAGTGACCGCTGGCGGGAGGGGCCCTACTCCTACGAGCAGTACTTC. Encoded protein: CASSDRWREGPYSYEQYF.